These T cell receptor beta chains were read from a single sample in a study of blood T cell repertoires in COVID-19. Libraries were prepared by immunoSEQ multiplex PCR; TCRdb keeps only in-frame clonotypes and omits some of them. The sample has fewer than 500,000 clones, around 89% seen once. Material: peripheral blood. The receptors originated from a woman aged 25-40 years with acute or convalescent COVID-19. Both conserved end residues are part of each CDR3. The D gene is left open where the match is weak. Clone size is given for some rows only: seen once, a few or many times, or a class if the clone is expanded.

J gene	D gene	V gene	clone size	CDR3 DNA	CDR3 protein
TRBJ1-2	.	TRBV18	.	TGTGCCAGCTCACCACGGTTAGATAACTATGGCTACACCTTC	CASSPRLDNYGYTF
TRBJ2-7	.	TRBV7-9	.	TGTGCCAGCAGCTCGCGGGGCCTCTCCTACGAGCAGTACTTC	CASSSRGLSYEQYF
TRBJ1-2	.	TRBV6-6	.	TGTGCCAGCAATCTGGACAACCGTGGCTACACCTTC	CASNLDNRGYTF
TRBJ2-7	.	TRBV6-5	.	TGTGCCAGCGACCTGGGGCTAACTTACGAGCAGTACTTC	CASDLGLTYEQYF
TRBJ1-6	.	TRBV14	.	TGTGCCAGCAGCCAAGTCGTCGGGTTCTCCTATAATTCACCCCTCCACTTT	CASSQVVGFSYNSPLHF
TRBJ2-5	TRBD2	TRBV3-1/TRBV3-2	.	TGTGCCAGCAGCCAGGATCGAACGCCGGGACTAGCGGGGGGGCCTCGGAGGTACCAAGAGACCCAGTACTTC	CASSQDRTPGLAGGPRRYQETQYF
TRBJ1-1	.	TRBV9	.	TGTGCCAGCAGCGACCCGGGGATGGACACTGAAGCTTTCTTT	CASSDPGMDTEAFF
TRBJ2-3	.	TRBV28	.	TGTGCCAGCAGTTTAAAGGGGAACACAGATACGCAGTATTTT	CASSLKGNTDTQYF
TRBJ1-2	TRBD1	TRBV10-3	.	TGTGCCATCAACCGGGACAGGGACGGCTATGGCTACACCTTC	CAINRDRDGYGYTF
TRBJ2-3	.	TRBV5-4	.	TGTGCCAGCAGCCCTCTTAGGCAGGGGCAAGTAGATACGCAGTATTTT	CASSPLRQGQVDTQYF
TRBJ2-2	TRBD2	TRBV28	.	TGTGCCAGCAGTTCCACCACCTACACTCTAGCGGGGGAAGGCACCGGGGAGCTGTTTTTT	CASSSTTYTLAGEGTGELFF
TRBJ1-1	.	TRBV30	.	TGTGCCTGGAGTTCCTGGGGGGGTTTCACTGAAGCTTTCTTT	CAWSSWGGFTEAFF
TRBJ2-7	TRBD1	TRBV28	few	TGTGCCAGCAGCTCCGGGACAGGCTCCTACGAGCAGTACTTC	CASSSGTGSYEQYF
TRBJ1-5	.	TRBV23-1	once	TGCGCCAGCACCCCCCCGGGGAAGTATAGCAATCAGCCCCAGCATTTT	CASTPPGKYSNQPQHF
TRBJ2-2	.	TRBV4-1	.	TGCGCCAGCAGCCAAGCGGACTTCGGGGAGCTGTTTTTT	CASSQADFGELFF
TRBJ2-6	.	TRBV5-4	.	TGTGCCAGCAGCTTGGCCAGCAGGGGTTCTGGGGCCAACGTCCTGACTTTC	CASSLASRGSGANVLTF
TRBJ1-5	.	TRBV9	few	TGTGCCAGCAGCGACCAGGGGTTCGGCCAGCCCCAGCATTTT	CASSDQGFGQPQHF
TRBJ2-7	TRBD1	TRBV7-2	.	TGTGCCAGCAGCTTAGGTGGGGACAGGGGTTTCTACGAGCAGTACTTC	CASSLGGDRGFYEQYF
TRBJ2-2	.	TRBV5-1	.	TGCGCCAGCAGCGCGGGATTAAACACCGGGGAGCTGTTTTTT	CASSAGLNTGELFF
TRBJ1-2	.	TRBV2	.	TGTGCCAGCAGCGTTGGGACAAGCCATGGCTACACCTTC	CASSVGTSHGYTF
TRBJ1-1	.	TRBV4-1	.	TGCGCCAGCAGCCAAGGGAACGGGGGGGAGCACACTGAAGCTTTCTTT	CASSQGNGGEHTEAFF
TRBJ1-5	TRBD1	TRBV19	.	TGTGCCAGTAGCGGACGACAGGGACGGTGGCAGCCCCAGCATTTT	CASSGRQGRWQPQHF
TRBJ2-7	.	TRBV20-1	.	TGCAGTGCCAGTGATAGGACAAGGGTTGTTAGCCCCGAGCAGTACTTC	CSASDRTRVVSPEQYF
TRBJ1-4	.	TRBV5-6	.	TGTGCCACCTCCGCTCGAAGTGAGGAAAAACTGTTTTTT	CATSARSEEKLFF
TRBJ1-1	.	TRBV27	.	TGTGCCAGCAGTTTTAATGTTCGCCTGGATGGGGGAGGGACTGAAGCTTTCTTT	CASSFNVRLDGGGTEAFF
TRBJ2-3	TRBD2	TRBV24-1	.	TGTGCCCCAGCGGGGGCGGCTGATACGCAGTATTTT	CAPAGAADTQYF
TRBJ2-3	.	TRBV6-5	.	TGTGCCAGCAGTTCACAACTAGCAGATACGCAGTATTTT	CASSSQLADTQYF